The 6 T cell receptor beta chains reported below all come from one sample, sequenced in a study of blood T cell repertoires in COVID-19. Assay: immunoSEQ multiplex PCR; the TCRdb copy retains only in-frame clones and omits some. The sample shows about 270,000 clones, 84% of them seen only once. Material for sequencing was peripheral blood. These receptors were obtained from a human donor with COVID-19, enrolled during active disease. The donor label of this sample is uncertain.

The CDR3 here is CASSSLQGVSSGNTIYF. As DNA, the CDR3 is TGTGCCAGCAGCTCTCTACAGGGAGTGAGCTCTGGAAACACCATATATTTT. V is TRBV7-2 and J is TRBJ1-3; perhaps TRBD1 as D (6 bases). The V end was cut by 4 bases, the J end by 0 bases, with 16 bases between. The CDR3 loop spans 17 amino acids. Germline CDR1 SGHTA, CDR2 FQGNSA. The whole variable domain, filled in from reference TRBV7-2 and TRBJ1-3, reads GAGVSQSPSNKVTEKGKDVELRCDPISGHTALYWYRQSLGQGLEFLIYFQGNSAPDKSGLPSDRFSAERTGGSVSTLTIQRTQQEDSAVYLCASSSLQGVSSGNTIYFGEGSWLTVV.

This chain joins TRBV27 and TRBJ2-1; D gene ambiguous. V was clipped by 3 bases and J by 8 bases, with 14 bases between them. From germline, CDR1 is MNHEY and CDR2 SMNVEV (reference sequence). The length of the CDR3 is 14 residues. CDR3 DNA: TGTGCCAGCAGTTTTGGAGACTCCTTTGATGAGCAGTTCTTC. Encoded protein: CASSFGDSFDEQFF.

V is TRBV7-2 and J is TRBJ2-7, with 8 bases lining up with TRBD2. Per the germline V gene, CDR1 is SGHTA and CDR2 is FQGNSA. The CDR3 has 14 residues. V dropped 5 bases and J dropped 4; count of bases not matched to a gene: 7. The CDR3 DNA reads as TGTGCCAGCAGCGCTGAGCGGGAGTTTTACGAGCAGTACTTC. This translates into CASSAEREFYEQYF. Combining the CDR3 with reference TRBV7-2 and TRBJ2-7 gives the whole variable domain GAGVSQSPSNKVTEKGKDVELRCDPISGHTALYWYRQSLGQGLEFLIYFQGNSAPDKSGLPSDRFSAERTGGSVSTLTIQRTQQEDSAVYLCASSAEREFYEQYFGPGTRLTVT.

The table lists this clone with a few counts. The V gene is TRBV4-1, the J gene TRBJ1-1; tentative D call: TRBD1 (5 bases). Germline V gene lookup returns CDR1 MGHRA and CDR2 YSYEKL. This CDR3 comprises 14 residues. V was cut by 4 bases and J by 2 bases, with 11 bases left in between. The CDR3: CASSLMTANTEAFF. CDR3 nucleotides: TGCGCCAGCAGCCTGATGACAGCTAACACTGAAGCTTTCTTT.

V gene TRBV5-4 combines with J gene TRBJ2-3, with TRBD2 as a possible D gene (6 bases). The V end was cut by 2 bases, the J end by 1 base, with 11 bases between. The CDR3 is made up of 15 amino acids. Germline-derived CDR1 and CDR2 are SGHNT and YYREEE (reference sequence). Here the CDR3 DNA reads TGTGCCAGCAGCTTAGATTGGGGGGGCACAGATACGCAGTATTTT. Translated, it gives CASSLDWGGTDTQYF. Supplemented by reference TRBV5-4 and TRBJ2-3, the full variable domain reads ETGVTQSPTHLIKTRGQQVTLRCSSQSGHNTVSWYQQALGQGPQFIFQYYREEENGRGNFPPRFSGLQFPNYSSELNVNALELDDSALYLCASSLDWGGTDTQYFGPGTRLTVL.

The chain carries TRBV28 and TRBJ2-7, with D perhaps TRBD1 (6 bases). This CDR3 has 13 residues. In germline, CDR1 is MDHEN, CDR2 SYDVKM. Trimming left V 2 bases short and J 6 bases short, with 11 bases between. The CDR3 region is CASSLTGIGEQYF. The CDR3 nucleotides are TGTGCCAGCAGTTTAACAGGGATCGGCGAGCAGTACTTC.